This T cell receptor beta chain was profiled in a study of T-cell memory formation after mild COVID-19. About the study: Each donor largely had its own TCR clusters. Findings and limits, study-wide: Some responding clones appeared in pre-infection memory, suggesting cross-reactive memory joined. Clones shrinking between day 15 and 85 showed a balanced CD4/CD8 split, and those that grew later tilted toward CD4+.

UMIs and sample barcodes were carried by the TCR alpha and TCR beta cDNA libraries that 5'RACE produced using constant-segment primers. TCRdb redid the calling of the 5' RACE reads with MiXCR, one entry per CDR3 protein. The top ten clones hold roughly 13% of a sample with 350,000 to 450,000 distinct CDR3 sequences, 25% to 30% of them seen once. This clonotype was recorded a few times. Its antigen is unidentified. The sequence derives from an adult woman who had mild COVID-19 (a few samples of this study predate the infection). Cell type and time point are not known. The specimen sequenced was PBMCs or a T cell subset sorted from them (not recorded which).

This CDR3 reads CASSITGDPYEQYF. DNA for the CDR3: TGTGCCAGCAGTATTACAGGGGACCCCTACGAGCAGTACTTC. V is TRBV7-8 and J is TRBJ2-7, with 7 bases fitting TRBD1. CDR1 and CDR2 from the germline V gene are SGHVS and FQNEAQ. With V trimmed by 6 bases and J by 2 bases, 7 bases remained unmatched. The length of the CDR3 is 14 residues. The entire variable domain, with the rest obtained from reference TRBV7-8 and TRBJ2-7, is as follows: GAGVSQSPRYKVAKRGQDVALRCDPISGHVSLFWYQQALGQGPEFLTYFQNEAQLDKSGLPSDRFFAERPEGSVSTLKIQRTQQEDSAVYLCASSITGDPYEQYFGPGTRLTVT.